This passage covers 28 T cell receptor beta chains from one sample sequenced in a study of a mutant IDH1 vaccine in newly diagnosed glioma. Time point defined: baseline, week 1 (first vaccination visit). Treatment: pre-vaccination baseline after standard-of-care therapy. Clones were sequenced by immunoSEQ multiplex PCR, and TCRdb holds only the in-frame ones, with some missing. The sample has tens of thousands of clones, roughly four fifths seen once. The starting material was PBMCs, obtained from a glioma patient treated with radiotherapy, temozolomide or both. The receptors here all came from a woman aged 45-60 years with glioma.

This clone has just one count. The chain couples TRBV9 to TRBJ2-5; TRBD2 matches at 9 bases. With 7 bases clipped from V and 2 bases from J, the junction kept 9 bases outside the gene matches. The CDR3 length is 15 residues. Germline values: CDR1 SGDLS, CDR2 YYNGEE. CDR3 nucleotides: TGTGCCAGCCCGCCGGAGCTAGCGGGGCAAGAGACCCAGTACTTC. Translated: CASPPELAGQETQYF.

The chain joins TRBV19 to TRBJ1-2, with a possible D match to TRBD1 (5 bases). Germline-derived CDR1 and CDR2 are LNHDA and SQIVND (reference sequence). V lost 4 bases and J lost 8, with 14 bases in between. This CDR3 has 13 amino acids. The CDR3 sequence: CASSTPGVGGYTF. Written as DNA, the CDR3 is TGTGCCAGTAGTACCCCGGGGGTGGGCGGCTACACCTTC.

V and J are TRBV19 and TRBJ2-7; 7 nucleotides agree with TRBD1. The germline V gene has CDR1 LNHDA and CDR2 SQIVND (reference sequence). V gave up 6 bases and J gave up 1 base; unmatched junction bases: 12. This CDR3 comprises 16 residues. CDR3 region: CASRRKTGRKSYEQYF. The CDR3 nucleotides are TGTGCCAGTAGACGAAAGACAGGGAGAAAATCCTACGAGCAGTACTTC.

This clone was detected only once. The CDR3 bases are TGCGCCAGCTCCGGGGGGGGCTCTGGGGCCAACGTCCTGACTTTC. Its translation: CASSGGGSGANVLTF. The genes are TRBV5-1 and TRBJ2-6; 8 nucleotides align to TRBD2. The CDR3 runs to 15 residues. The germline gives CDR1 SGHRS, CDR2 YFSETQ. After removal of 7 bases from V and 0 bases from J, the junction contained 3 bases not matched to a gene. Full variable domain (remainder filled in from reference TRBV5-1 and TRBJ2-6): KAGVTQTPRYLIKTRGQQVTLSCSPISGHRSVSWYQQTPGQGLQFLFEYFSETQRNKGNFPGRFSGRQFSNSRSEMNVSTLELGDSALYLCASSGGGSGANVLTFGAGSRLTVL.

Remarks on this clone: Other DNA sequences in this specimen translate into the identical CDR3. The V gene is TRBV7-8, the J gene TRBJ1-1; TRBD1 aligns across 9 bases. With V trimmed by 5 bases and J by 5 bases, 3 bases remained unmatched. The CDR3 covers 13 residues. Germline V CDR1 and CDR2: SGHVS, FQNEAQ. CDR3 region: CASSLTGGTEAFF. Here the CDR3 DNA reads TGTGCCAGCAGCCTGACAGGGGGTACTGAAGCTTTCTTT.

CDR3 bases: TGTGCCAGTAGTACTCATCAACCGGGGCTGTTTTTT. This encodes CASSTHQPGLFF. V usage is TRBV19 and J usage is TRBJ1-4; D is uncertain. V was trimmed by 4 bases and J by 14 bases, leaving 14 bases between them. In germline, CDR1 is LNHDA, CDR2 SQIVND (reference sequence). The CDR3 consists of 12 residues.

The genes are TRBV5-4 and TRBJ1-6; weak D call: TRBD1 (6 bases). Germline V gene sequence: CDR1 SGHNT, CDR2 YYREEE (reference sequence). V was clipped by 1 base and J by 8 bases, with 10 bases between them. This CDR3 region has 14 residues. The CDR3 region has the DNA TGTGCCAGCAGCTTGCCGGGGGCGTATTCACCCCTCCACTTT. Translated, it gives CASSLPGAYSPLHF.

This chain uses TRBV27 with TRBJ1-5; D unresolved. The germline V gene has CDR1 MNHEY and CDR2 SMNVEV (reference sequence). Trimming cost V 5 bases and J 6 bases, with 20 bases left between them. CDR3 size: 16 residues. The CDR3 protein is CASSPTMEAWGQPQHF. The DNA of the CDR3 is TGTGCCAGCAGTCCCACTATGGAGGCCTGGGGTCAGCCCCAGCATTTT.

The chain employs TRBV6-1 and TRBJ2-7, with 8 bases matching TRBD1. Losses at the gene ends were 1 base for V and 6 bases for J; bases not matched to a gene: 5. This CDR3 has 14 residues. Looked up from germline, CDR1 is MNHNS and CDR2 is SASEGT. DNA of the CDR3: TGTGCCAGCAGTGAAGGGGCAGGGGGCCGCGAGCAGTACTTC. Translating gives CASSEGAGGREQYF.

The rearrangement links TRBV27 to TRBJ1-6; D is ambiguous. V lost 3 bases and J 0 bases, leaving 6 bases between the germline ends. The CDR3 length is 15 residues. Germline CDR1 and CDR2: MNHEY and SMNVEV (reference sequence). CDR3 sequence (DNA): TGTGCCAGCAGTTTCACAGTCTCCTATAATTCACCCCTCCACTTT. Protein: CASSFTVSYNSPLHF.

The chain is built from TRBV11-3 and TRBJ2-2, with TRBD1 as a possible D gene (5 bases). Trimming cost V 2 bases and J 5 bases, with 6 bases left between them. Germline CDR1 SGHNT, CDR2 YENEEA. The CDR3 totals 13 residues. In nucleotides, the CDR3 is TGTGCCAGCAGCTTAAGGGGTACCGGGGAGCTGTTTTTT. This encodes CASSLRGTGELFF.

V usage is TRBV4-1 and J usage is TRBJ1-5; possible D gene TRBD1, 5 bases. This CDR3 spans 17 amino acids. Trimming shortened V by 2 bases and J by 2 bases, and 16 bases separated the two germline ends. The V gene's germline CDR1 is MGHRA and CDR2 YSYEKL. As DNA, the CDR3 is TGCGCCAGCAGCCAACACCGGTGGGAAGGGGGCAATCAGCCCCAGCATTTT. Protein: CASSQHRWEGGNQPQHF.

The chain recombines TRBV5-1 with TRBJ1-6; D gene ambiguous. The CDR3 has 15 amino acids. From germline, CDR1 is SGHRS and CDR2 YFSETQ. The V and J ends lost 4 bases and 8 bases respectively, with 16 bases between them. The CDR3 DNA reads TGCGCCAGCAGCCCAACACCGACGATCGATTCACCCCTCCACTTT. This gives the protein CASSPTPTIDSPLHF.

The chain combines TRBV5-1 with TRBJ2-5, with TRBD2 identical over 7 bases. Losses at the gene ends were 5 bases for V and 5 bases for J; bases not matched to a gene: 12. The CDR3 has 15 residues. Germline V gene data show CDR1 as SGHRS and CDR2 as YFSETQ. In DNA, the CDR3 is TGCGCCAGCAGTTGGGGGGGGACGCCGGGGGAGACCCAGTACTTC. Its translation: CASSWGGTPGETQYF.

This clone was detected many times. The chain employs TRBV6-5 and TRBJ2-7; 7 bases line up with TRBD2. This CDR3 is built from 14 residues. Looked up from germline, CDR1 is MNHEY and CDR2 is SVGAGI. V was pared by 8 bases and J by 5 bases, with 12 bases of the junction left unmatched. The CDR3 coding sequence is TGTGCCAGCGGCCATTTCCGGGGGAGGGACGAGCAGTACTTC. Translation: CASGHFRGRDEQYF.

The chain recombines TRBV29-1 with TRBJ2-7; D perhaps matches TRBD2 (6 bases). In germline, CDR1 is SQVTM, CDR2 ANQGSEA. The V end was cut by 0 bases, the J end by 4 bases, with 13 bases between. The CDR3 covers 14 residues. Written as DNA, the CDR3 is TGCAGCGTTGAAGATGATTACGGGGGATACGAGCAGTACTTC. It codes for CSVEDDYGGYEQYF.

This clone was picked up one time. As DNA, the CDR3 is TGTGCCAGCAGCTTATCCGCAGGGAACACTGAAGCTTTCTTT. This codes for CASSLSAGNTEAFF. The chain combines TRBV7-8 with TRBJ1-1, with D unresolved. This CDR3 comprises 14 residues. Germline CDR1 reads SGHVS; CDR2 reads FQNEAQ. V was clipped by 2 bases and J by 1 base, with 8 bases between them.

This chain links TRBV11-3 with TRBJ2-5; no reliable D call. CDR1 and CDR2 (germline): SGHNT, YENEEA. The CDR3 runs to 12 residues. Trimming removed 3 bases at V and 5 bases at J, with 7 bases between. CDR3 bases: TGTGCCAGCAGCTTCCCCGGGGAGACCCAGTACTTC. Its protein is CASSFPGETQYF.

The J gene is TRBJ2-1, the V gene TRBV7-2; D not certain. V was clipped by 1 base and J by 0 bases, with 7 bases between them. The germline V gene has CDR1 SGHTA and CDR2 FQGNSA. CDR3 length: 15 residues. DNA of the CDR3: TGTGCCAGCAGCTTAGAATATAGCTCCTACAATGAGCAGTTCTTC. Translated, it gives CASSLEYSSYNEQFF.

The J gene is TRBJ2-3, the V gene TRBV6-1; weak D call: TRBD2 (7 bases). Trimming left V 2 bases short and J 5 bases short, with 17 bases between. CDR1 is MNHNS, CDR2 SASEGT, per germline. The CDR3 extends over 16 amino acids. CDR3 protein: CASSELGGGYGDTQYF. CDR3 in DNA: TGTGCCAGCAGTGAACTAGGGGGGGGGTACGGAGATACGCAGTATTTT.

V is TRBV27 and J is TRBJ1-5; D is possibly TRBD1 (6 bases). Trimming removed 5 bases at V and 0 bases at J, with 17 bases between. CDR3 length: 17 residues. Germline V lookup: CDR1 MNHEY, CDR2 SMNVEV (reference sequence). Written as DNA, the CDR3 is TGTGCCAGCAGTCCCAGACAGGCCGTGTATAGCAATCAGCCCCAGCATTTT. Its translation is CASSPRQAVYSNQPQHF.

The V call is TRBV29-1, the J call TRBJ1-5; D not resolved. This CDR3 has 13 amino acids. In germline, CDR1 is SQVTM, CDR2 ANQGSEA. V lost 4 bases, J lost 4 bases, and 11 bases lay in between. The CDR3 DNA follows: TGCAGCGTTGCCCCGGGTGTGAATCAGCCCCAGCATTTT. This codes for CSVAPGVNQPQHF.

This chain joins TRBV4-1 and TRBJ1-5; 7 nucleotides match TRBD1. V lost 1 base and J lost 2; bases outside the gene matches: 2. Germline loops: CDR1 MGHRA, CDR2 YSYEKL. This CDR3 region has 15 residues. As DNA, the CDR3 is TGCGCCAGCAGCCAAGGTGGGACAGGCAATCAGCCCCAGCATTTT. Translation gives CASSQGGTGNQPQHF.

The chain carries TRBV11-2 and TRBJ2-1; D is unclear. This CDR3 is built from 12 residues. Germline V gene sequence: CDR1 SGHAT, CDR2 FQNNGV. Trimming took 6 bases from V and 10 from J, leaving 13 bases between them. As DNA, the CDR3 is TGTGCCAGCAGTCCGTACAGCCCAGAGCAGTTCTTC. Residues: CASSPYSPEQFF.

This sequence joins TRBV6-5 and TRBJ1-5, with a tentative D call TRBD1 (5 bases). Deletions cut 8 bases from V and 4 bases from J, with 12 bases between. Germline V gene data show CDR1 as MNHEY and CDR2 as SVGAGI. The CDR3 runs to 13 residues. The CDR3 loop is CASRRGGNQPQHF. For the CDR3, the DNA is TGTGCCAGCCGTCGGGGGGGGAATCAGCCCCAGCATTTT.

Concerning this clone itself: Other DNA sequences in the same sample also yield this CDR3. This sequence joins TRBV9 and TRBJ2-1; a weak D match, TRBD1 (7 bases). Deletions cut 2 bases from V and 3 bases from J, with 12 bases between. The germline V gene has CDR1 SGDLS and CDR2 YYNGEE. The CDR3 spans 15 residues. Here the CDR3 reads CASSVGQGGYNEQFF. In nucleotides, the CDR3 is TGTGCCAGCAGCGTGGGGCAGGGGGGCTACAATGAGCAGTTCTTC.

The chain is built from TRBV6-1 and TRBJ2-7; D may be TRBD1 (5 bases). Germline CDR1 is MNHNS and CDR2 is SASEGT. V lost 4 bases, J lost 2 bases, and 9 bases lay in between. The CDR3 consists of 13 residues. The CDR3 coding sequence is TGTGCCAGCAGTGTAGGCAGGGCCTACGAGCAGTACTTC. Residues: CASSVGRAYEQYF.

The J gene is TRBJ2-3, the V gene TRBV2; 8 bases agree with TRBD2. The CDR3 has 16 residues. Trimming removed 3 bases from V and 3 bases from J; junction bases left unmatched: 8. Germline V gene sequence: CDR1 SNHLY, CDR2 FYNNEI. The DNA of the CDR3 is TGTGCCAGCAGTGACCTTGGCGAGCGGGGGACAGATACGCAGTATTTT. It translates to CASSDLGERGTDTQYF.